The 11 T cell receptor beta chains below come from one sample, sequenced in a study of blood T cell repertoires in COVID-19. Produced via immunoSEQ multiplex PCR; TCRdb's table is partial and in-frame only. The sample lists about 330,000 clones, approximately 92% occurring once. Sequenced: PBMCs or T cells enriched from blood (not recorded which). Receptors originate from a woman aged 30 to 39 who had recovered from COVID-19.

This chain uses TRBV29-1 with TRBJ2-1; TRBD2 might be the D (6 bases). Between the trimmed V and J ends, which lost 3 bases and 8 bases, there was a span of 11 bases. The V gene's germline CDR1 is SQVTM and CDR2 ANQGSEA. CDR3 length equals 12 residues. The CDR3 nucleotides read TGCAGCGTTGACCTGACTAGTGATGAGCAGTTCTTC. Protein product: CSVDLTSDEQFF.

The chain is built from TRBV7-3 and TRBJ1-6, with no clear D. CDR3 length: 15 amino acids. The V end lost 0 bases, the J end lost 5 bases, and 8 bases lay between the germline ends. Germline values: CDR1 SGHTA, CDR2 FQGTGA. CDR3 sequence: CASSLTVEHNSPLHF. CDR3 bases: TGTGCCAGCAGCTTAACGGTAGAGCATAATTCACCCCTCCACTTT.

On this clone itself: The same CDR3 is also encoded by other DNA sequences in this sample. The CDR3 coding sequence is TGCGCCAGCAGCCCGGGACAGATGAACACTGAAGCTTTCTTT. Its translation: CASSPGQMNTEAFF. The genes are TRBV5-1 and TRBJ1-1, with 7 bases fitting TRBD1. The CDR3 has 14 amino acids. V gave up 4 bases and J gave up 0 bases; unmatched junction bases: 3. Germline V gene lookup returns CDR1 SGHRS and CDR2 YFSETQ.

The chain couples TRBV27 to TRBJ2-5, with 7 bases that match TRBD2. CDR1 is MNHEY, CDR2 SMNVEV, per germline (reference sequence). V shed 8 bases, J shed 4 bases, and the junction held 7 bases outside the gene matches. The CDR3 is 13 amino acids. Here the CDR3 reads CASGFSGGETQYF. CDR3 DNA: TGTGCCAGCGGATTTTCGGGGGGAGAGACCCAGTACTTC.

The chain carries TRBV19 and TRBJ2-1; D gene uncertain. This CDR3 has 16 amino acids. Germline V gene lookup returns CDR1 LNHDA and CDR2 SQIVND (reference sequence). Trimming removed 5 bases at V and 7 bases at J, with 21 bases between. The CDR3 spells CASSPRDGVDLNEQFF. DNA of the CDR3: TGTGCCAGTAGTCCTCGTGATGGAGTTGACCTAAATGAGCAGTTCTTC.

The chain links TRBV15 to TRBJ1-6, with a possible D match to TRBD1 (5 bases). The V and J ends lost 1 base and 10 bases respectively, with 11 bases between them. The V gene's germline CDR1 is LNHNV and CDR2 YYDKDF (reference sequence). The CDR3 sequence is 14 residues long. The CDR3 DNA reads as TGTGCCACCAGCAGAGTAGGGGCCGGGTCACCCCTCCACTTT. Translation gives CATSRVGAGSPLHF.

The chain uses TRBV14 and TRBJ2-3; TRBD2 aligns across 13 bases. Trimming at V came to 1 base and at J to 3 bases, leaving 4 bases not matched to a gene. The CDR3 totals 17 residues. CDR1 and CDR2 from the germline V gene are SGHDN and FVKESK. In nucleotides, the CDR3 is TGTGCCAGCAGCCAAGTACTAGCGGGGGGGCTGACAGATACGCAGTATTTT. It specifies CASSQVLAGGLTDTQYF. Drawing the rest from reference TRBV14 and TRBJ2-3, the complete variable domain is EAGVTQFPSHSVIEKGQTVTLRCDPISGHDNLYWYRRVMGKEIKFLLHFVKESKQDESGMPNNRFLAERTGGTYSTLKVQPAELEDSGVYFCASSQVLAGGLTDTQYFGPGTRLTVL.

The chain's CDR3 is CASTVSGNTIYF. The CDR3 DNA follows: TGTGCCTCGACAGTTTCTGGAAACACCATATATTTT. This chain uses TRBV30 with TRBJ1-3, with D possibly being TRBD1 (5 bases). This CDR3 contains 12 residues. V was cut by 7 bases and J by 1 base, with 8 bases left in between. Germline lookup yields CDR1 GTSNPN and CDR2 SVGIG (reference sequence). The variable domain in full, completed from reference TRBV30 and TRBJ1-3, reads SQTIHQWPATLVQPVGSPLSLECTVEGTSNPNLYWYRQAAGRGLQLLFYSVGIGQISSEVPQNLSASRPQDRQFILSSKKLLLSDSGFYLCASTVSGNTIYFGEGSWLTVV.

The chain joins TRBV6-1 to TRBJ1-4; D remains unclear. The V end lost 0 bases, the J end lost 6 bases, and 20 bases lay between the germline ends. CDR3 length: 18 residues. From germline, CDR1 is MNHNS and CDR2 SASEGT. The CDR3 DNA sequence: TGTGCCAGCAGTGAAGCCCGGGTTGGAGCAGTGGAAGATGAAAAACTGTTTTTT. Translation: CASSEARVGAVEDEKLFF.

CDR3 sequence: CASSPPGTSGRFLSRYEQYF. The CDR3 coding sequence is TGCGCCAGCAGCCCCCCCGGGACTAGCGGGAGGTTTCTTTCGCGCTACGAGCAGTACTTC. The chain has TRBV5-1 and TRBJ2-7; 15 bases are shared with TRBD2. Germline V CDR1 and CDR2: SGHRS, YFSETQ. V was clipped by 4 bases and J by 3 bases; unmatched bases: 17. CDR3 length: 20 amino acids.

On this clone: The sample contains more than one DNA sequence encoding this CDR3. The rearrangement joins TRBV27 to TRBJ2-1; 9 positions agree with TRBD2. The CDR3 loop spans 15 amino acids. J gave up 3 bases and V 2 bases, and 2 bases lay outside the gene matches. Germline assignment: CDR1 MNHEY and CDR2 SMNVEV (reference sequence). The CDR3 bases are TGTGCCAGCAGTTTACTAGCGGGGAGCTACAATGAGCAGTTCTTC. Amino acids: CASSLLAGSYNEQFF.